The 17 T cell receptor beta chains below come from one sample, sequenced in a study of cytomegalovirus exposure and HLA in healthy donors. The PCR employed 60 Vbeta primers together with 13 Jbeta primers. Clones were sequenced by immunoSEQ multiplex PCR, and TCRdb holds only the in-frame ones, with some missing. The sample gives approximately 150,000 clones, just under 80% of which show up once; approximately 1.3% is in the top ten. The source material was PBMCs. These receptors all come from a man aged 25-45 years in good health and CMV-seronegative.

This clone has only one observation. The CDR3 reads CASSQRPRTGTNSPLHF. The CDR3 DNA reads as TGCGCCAGCAGCCAACGCCCTAGGACAGGGACGAATTCACCCCTCCACTTT. The rearrangement links TRBV4-3 to TRBJ1-6, with 8 bases identical to TRBD1. V trimming: 2 bases; J trimming: 7 bases; junction bases outside the gene matches: 10. CDR1 and CDR2 from the germline V gene are LGHNA and YSLEER. The CDR3 extends over 17 amino acids.

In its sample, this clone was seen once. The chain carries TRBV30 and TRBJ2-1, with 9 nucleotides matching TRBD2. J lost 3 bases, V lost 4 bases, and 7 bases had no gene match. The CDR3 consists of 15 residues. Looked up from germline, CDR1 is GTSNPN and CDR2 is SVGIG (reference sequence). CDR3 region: CAWTPSGTVYNEQFF. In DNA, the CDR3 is TGTGCCTGGACCCCTAGCGGGACAGTCTACAATGAGCAGTTCTTC.

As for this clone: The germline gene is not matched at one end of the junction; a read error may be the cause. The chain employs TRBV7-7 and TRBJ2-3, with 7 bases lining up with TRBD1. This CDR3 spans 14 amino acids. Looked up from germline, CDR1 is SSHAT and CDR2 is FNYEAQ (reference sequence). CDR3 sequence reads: CASTTGQITDTQYF. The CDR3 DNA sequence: TGTGCTAGCACTACGGGACAGATCACAGATACGCAGTATTTT.

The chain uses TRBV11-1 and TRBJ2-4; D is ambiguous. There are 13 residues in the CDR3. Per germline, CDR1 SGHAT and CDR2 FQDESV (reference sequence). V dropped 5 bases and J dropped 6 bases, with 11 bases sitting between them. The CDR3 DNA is TGTGCCAGCAGCGAAGCGAGAGTAAACATTCAGTACTTC. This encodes CASSEARVNIQYF.

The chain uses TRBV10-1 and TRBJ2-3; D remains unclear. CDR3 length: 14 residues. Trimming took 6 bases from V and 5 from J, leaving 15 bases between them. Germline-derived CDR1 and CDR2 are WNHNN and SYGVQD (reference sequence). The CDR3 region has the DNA TGCGCCAGCAGGCCTCAGTTATCGGGAGATACGCAGTATTTT. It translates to CASRPQLSGDTQYF.

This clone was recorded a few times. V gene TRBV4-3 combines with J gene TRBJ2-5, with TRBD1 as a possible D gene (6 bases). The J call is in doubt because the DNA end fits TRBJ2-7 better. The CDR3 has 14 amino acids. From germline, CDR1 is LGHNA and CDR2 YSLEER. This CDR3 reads CASSQDARGYEQYF. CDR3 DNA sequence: TGCGCCAGCAGCCAAGATGCCAGGGGCTACGAGCAGTACTTC.

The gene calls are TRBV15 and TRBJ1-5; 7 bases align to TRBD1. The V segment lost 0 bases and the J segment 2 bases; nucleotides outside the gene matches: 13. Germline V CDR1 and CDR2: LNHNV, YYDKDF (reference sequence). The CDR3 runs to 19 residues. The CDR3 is CATSRDHYSGTEGNQPQHF. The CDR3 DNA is TGTGCCACCAGCAGAGACCATTACTCCGGGACAGAGGGCAATCAGCCCCAGCATTTT.

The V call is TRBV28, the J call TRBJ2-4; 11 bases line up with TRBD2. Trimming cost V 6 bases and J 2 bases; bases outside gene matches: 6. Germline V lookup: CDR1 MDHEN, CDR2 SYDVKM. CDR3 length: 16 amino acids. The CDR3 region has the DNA TGTGCCAGCAGACCTAGCGGGGGGCCACCCAAAAACATTCAGTACTTC. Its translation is CASRPSGGPPKNIQYF.

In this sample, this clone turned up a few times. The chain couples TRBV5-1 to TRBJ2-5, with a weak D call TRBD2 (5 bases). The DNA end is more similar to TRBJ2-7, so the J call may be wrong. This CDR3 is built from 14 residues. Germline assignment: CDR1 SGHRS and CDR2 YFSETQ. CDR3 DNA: TGCGCCAGCGCCCCGCACGGACTCTCCTACGAGCAGTACTTC. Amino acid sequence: CASAPHGLSYEQYF.

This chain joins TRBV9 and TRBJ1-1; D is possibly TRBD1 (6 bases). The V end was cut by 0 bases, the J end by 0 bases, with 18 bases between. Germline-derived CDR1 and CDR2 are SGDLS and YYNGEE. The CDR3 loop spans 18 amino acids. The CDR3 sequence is CASSVAGDQTSMNTEAFF. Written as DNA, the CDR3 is TGTGCCAGCAGCGTAGCAGGGGATCAGACTAGCATGAACACTGAAGCTTTCTTT.

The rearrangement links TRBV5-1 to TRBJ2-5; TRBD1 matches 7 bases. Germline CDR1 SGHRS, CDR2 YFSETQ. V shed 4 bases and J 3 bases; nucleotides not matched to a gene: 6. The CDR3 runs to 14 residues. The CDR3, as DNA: TGCGCCAGCAGCACCGGGACAGTGAAAGAGACCCAGTACTTC. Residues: CASSTGTVKETQYF.

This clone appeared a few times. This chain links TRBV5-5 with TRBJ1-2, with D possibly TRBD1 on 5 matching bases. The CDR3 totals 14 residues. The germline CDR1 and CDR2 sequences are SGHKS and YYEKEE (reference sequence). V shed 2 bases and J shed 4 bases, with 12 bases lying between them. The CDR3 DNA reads TGTGCCAGCAGCTTTACGGGCCAGGGCTATGGCTACACCTTC. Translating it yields CASSFTGQGYGYTF.

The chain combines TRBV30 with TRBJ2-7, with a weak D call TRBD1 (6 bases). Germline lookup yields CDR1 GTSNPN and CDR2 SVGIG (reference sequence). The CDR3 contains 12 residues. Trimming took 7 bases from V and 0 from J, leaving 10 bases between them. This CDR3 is CAYRDNSYEQYF. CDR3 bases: TGTGCCTACCGGGACAACTCCTACGAGCAGTACTTC.

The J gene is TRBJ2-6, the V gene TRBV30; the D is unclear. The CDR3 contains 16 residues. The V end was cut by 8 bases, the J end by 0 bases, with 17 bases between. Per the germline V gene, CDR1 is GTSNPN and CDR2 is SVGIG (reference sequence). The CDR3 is CAPVAELSSGANVLTF. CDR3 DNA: TGTGCCCCAGTGGCGGAACTTAGCTCTGGGGCCAACGTCCTGACTTTC.

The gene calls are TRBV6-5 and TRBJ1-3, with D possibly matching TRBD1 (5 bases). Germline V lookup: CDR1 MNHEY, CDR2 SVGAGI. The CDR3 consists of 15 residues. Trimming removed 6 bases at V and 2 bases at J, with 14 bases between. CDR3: CASRPQVSPGNTIYF. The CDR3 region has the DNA TGTGCCAGCAGACCACAGGTTTCGCCTGGAAACACCATATATTTT.

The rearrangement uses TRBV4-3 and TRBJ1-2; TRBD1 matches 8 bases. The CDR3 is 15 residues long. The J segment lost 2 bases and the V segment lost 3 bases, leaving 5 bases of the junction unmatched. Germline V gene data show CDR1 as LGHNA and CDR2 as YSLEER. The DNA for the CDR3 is TGCGCCAGCAGCCAGAGACAGGGGAAGAACTATGGCTACACCTTC. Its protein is CASSQRQGKNYGYTF.

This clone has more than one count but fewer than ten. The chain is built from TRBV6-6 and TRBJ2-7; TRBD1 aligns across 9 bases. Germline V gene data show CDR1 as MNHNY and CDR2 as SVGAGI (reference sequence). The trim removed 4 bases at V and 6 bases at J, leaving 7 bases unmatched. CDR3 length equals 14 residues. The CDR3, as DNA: TGTGCCAGCAGTTTTCGACAGGGGGTGGCCGAGCAGTACTTC. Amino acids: CASSFRQGVAEQYF.